The clone carrying this TCR beta chain has a single count. The target antigen is unknown. The data originate from a study of radiotherapy plus CTLA-4 blockade in lung cancer. Study-wide results and caveats: Early clone dynamics of blood T cells, plus interferon-beta, reportedly predicted response best.

Produced via immunoSEQ multiplex PCR; TCRdb's table is partial and in-frame only. The data contain about 87,000 clones, about 88% of them singletons. The CDR3 is made up of 14 amino acids. Germline CDR1 reads LNHDA; CDR2 reads SQIVND (reference sequence). Losses at the gene ends were 3 bases for V and 4 bases for J; bases not matched to a gene: 5. The sequence was collected from a human donor with non-small cell lung cancer that progressed on radiotherapy plus ipilimumab. This material consisted of peripheral blood, taken from a patient treated with radiotherapy plus ipilimumab. The V call is TRBV19, the J call TRBJ2-7, with TRBD2 matching over 8 bases. The CDR3: CASSISGGAYEQYF. The DNA of the CDR3 is TGTGCCAGTAGTATCAGCGGGGGCGCATACGAGCAGTACTTC.